This T cell receptor (beta chain) was sequenced during a study of blood T cells in healthy people across ages. Whole-study context: Per two T cells, about one barcoded beta molecule was captured through template switching. General observations from the study: Compared with aged donors, long-lived donors showed fewer expanded clones, suggesting selection. PBMCs were not sorted, which prevented a conclusive comparison of naive versus antigen-experienced cells.

V gave up 4 bases and J gave up 2 bases, with 18 bases separating them. The germline V gene has CDR1 SGHTA and CDR2 FQGNSA. CDR3 length: 16 amino acids. To note about this clonotype: Its antigen is not identified.

Extracted total RNA amounted to at least 5.5 micrograms for each sample. The authors ran a second PCR of about 6 to 11 cycles using a sample-barcoded 5' primer and a J-beta primer mix. One entry per CDR3 protein, called by TCRdb with MiXCR from the 5' RACE reads. The sample comprises under 850,000 distinct CDR3 sequences, around 36% of which are singletons, and approximately 13% rests with the top ten. This chain connects TRBV7-2 to TRBJ2-7; possibly TRBD2 for D (5 bases). The sequenced material came from blood. The receptor was derived from a man between 18 and 29 years old in good health. CDR3 sequence: CASSSPWGRRPYEQYF. The CDR3 DNA reads TGTGCCAGCAGCTCCCCTTGGGGTCGGAGGCCCTACGAGCAGTACTTC.